Sequencing of this T cell receptor beta chain was carried out in a study of blood T cell repertoires in COVID-19. As for the study in general: Researchers got acute and convalescent COVID-19 samples from the United States, Italy and Spain. PBMCs, B-cell-depleted T cells, or T cells provided the cDNA or gDNA that made up the material.

In the source study's methods: How many nucleated cells were present was estimated from reference gene primer amplification. Clones were read by immunoSEQ multiplex PCR, and TCRdb kept only the in-frame ones, dropping some. V and J calls and clone size follow that table, whereas D and trimming were derived from the DNA. The sample has approximately 500,000 clones; approximately 91% are singletons. The CDR3 extends over 15 amino acids. Germline CDR1 and CDR2: SGHAT and FQNNGV. The ends lost 3 bases at V and 0 bases at J; junction bases unmatched: 2. Seattle participants joined during active infection and were tracked over time.

J is TRBJ2-7 and V is TRBV11-2, with TRBD2 identical over 10 bases. This clonotype was obtained from a woman between 45 and 60 years old with COVID-19, enrolled during active disease. Sequenced sample: peripheral blood. Here the CDR3 DNA reads TGTGCCAGCAGCTTTAGCGGGGGGATCTCCTACGAGCAGTACTTC. Translation gives CASSFSGGISYEQYF.